This T cell receptor (beta chain) originates from a study of T cells after yellow fever vaccination. Looking at the study overall: In the case of low-cell-number fractions, SMART-Seq v4 Ultra Low Input was used for preparation.

CDR3 length equals 14 residues. Germline CDR1 is GTSNPN and CDR2 is SVGIG (reference sequence). J gave up 3 bases and V 0 bases, and 1 base lay outside the gene matches. Whole-study results and caveats: Most primary-vaccination clones reappeared after the booster (96% CD4, roughly 88% CD8). FACS-sorted repertoires could contain abundant clonotypes contaminating from the bulk population.

TCR cDNA, made by 5'RACE template switching, carried an added universal primer site and UMIs. Each CDR3 protein gets one entry after TCRdb re-called the 5' RACE reads with MiXCR. The repertoire consists of more than 450,000 distinct CDR3 sequences, with 21% occurring once and the leading ten covering about 16%. A note on this clonotype: Its antigen is unidentified.

V usage is TRBV30 and J usage is TRBJ2-7; 11 bases line up with TRBD1. Sequencing was performed on PBMCs, taken roughly 23 days after the first yellow fever vaccination. The clonotype comes from a man aged 18 to 29 who received the YFV17D yellow fever vaccine. CDR3 residues: CAWSVGTGGYEQYF. The CDR3 nucleotides are TGTGCCTGGAGTGTTGGGACAGGGGGCTACGAGCAGTACTTC. Together with reference TRBV30 and TRBJ2-7, the CDR3 gives the full variable domain: SQTIHQWPATLVQPVGSPLSLECTVEGTSNPNLYWYRQAAGRGLQLLFYSVGIGQISSEVPQNLSASRPQDRQFILSSKKLLLSDSGFYLCAWSVGTGGYEQYFGPGTRLTVT.